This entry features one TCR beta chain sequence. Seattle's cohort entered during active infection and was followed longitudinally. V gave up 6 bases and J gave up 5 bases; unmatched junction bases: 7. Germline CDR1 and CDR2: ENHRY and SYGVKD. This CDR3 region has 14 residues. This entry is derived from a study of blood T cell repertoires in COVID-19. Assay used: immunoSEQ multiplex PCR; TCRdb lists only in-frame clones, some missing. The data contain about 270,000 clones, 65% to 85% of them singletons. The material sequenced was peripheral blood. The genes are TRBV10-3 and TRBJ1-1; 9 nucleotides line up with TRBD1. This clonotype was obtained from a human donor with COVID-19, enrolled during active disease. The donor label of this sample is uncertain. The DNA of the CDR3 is TGTGCCATCAGCACAGGGGGCGCGGGGACTGAAGCTTTCTTT. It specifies CAISTGGAGTEAFF.